The source of this T cell receptor beta chain is a study of shared clonotypes between healthy human individuals. As for the study in general: Used for every donor were three CD4 naive, three CD4 memory, two CD8 naive and one CD8 memory plate.

The donor population consisted of healthy HIV-negative adults with no recent acute infections or vaccinations. CD4+ cells were split into CD45RA+ naive and CD45RA-negative memory subsets. An assay was performed, and its level was deep. Assay used: immunoSEQ multiplex PCR; TCRdb lists only in-frame clones, some missing. The sample shows over a million clones, about 70% of them seen only once. CDR1 is MRHNA, CDR2 SNTAGT, per germline. V gave up 4 bases and J gave up 7 bases; unmatched junction bases: 6. The length of the CDR3 is 14 residues. Material: memory CD4+ T cells sorted from blood. Specified subset: CD45RA-negative fraction. The chain joins TRBV6-4 to TRBJ2-2; TRBD2 matches 7 bases. The receptor was derived from a man between 18 and 29 years old in good health. DNA for the CDR3: TGTGCCAGCAGTGTGGGGGAGGGCGGCGGGGAGCTGTTTTTT. Protein: CASSVGEGGGELFF.